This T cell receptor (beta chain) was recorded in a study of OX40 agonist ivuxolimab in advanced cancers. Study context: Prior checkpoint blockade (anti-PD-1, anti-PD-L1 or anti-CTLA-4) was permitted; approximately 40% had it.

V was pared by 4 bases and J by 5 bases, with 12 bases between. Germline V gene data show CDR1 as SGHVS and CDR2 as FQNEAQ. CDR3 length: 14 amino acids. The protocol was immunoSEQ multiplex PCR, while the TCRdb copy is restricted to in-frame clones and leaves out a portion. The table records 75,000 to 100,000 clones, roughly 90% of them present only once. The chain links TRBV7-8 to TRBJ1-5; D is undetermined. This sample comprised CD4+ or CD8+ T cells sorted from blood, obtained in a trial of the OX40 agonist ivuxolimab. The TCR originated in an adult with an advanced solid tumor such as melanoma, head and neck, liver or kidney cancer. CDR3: CASSSGWGDQPQHF. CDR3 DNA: TGTGCCAGCAGCTCCGGTTGGGGAGATCAGCCCCAGCATTTT.